Following are 18 T cell receptor beta chains from one sample sequenced in a study of OX40 agonist ivuxolimab in advanced cancers. The assay was immunoSEQ multiplex PCR, and TCRdb's table has in-frame clones only and misses some. Of under 90,000 clones listed, approximately 92% are singletons. The input for sequencing was CD4+ or CD8+ T cells sorted from blood, taken in a trial of the OX40 agonist ivuxolimab. Every receptor here comes from an adult with an advanced solid tumor such as melanoma, head and neck, liver or kidney cancer.

This clone has only one observation. The chain carries TRBV5-1 and TRBJ2-3; D could derive from TRBD1 or TRBD2 (5 bases each). The V gene lost 4 bases and the J gene lost 0 bases, with 12 bases spanning the gap. The CDR3 contains 15 residues. Germline V gene data show CDR1 as SGHRS and CDR2 as YFSETQ. In DNA, the CDR3 is TGCGCCAGCAGCAGAACGTGGGACAGCACAGATACGCAGTATTTT. Its translation: CASSRTWDSTDTQYF.

The genes are TRBV27 and TRBJ2-5, with a tentative D call TRBD2 (5 bases). The V end was cut by 4 bases, the J end by 5 bases, with 20 bases between. This CDR3 is 16 amino acids long. Germline-derived CDR1 and CDR2 are MNHEY and SMNVEV (reference sequence). The DNA of the CDR3 is TGTGCCAGCAGTTCCTTAGCGCTGTCGGTCGGTGAGACCCAGTACTTC. Translated, it gives CASSSLALSVGETQYF.

The chain carries TRBV10-3 and TRBJ2-3; TRBD2 agrees at 8 bases. Germline V gives CDR1 ENHRY, CDR2 SYGVKD. Trimming cost V 3 bases and J 2 bases; bases outside gene matches: 10. The length of the CDR3 is 17 residues. The chain's CDR3 is CAISERGAGVTTDTQYF. In nucleotides, the CDR3 is TGTGCCATCAGTGAAAGGGGAGCGGGGGTGACCACAGATACGCAGTATTTT.

This clone was observed a single time. V and J are TRBV4-3 and TRBJ2-4; 10 bases are a match to TRBD2. Germline lookup yields CDR1 LGHNA and CDR2 YSLEER. The CDR3 loop spans 19 amino acids. V shed 0 bases and J 0 bases; nucleotides not matched to a gene: 8. CDR3 in amino acids: CASSQELAGGTLAKNIQYF. CDR3 DNA: TGCGCCAGCAGCCAAGAATTAGCGGGGGGCACCTTAGCCAAAAACATTCAGTACTTC.

This chain connects TRBV28 to TRBJ2-7; D gene unclear. Germline V lookup: CDR1 MDHEN, CDR2 SYDVKM. V lost 5 bases and J 0 bases, leaving 8 bases between the germline ends. The CDR3 loop spans 13 amino acids. This chain's CDR3 is CASSVLNSYEQYF. The CDR3 nucleotides are TGTGCCAGCAGTGTACTGAACTCCTACGAGCAGTACTTC.

The rearrangement links TRBV27 to TRBJ1-4, with 10 bases fitting TRBD1. CDR3 length: 16 amino acids. Germline V gene data show CDR1 as MNHEY and CDR2 as SMNVEV (reference sequence). Trimming took 1 base from V and 11 from J; bases not matched to a gene: 10. For the CDR3, the DNA is TGTGCCAGCAGTTTATTTCCCGGGACAGGGGTGAGGAAACTGTTTTTT. It codes for CASSLFPGTGVRKLFF.

The J gene is TRBJ1-6, the V gene TRBV7-2; the match to TRBD1 covers 8 bases. There are 16 residues in the CDR3. Germline V gives CDR1 SGHTA, CDR2 FQGNSA. J gave up 9 bases and V 5 bases, and 12 bases lay outside the gene matches. The CDR3 DNA reads TGTGCCAGCAGCAGCGGCCCCCAGGGGGCTTTTTCACCCCTCCACTTT. Translated, it gives CASSSGPQGAFSPLHF.

The V call is TRBV6-6, the J call TRBJ1-6; a possible D gene is TRBD1 (5 bases). The CDR3 has 13 residues. Trimming cost V 5 bases and J 10 bases, with 12 bases left between them. Germline V CDR1 and CDR2: MNHNY, SVGAGI (reference sequence). This CDR3 reads CASSKTGGSPLHF. The CDR3 bases are TGTGCCAGCAGTAAAACAGGTGGATCACCCCTCCACTTT.

This chain uses TRBV11-1 with TRBJ2-2; 7 bases line up with TRBD1. CDR1 is SGHAT, CDR2 FQDESV, per germline (reference sequence). The trim removed 2 bases at V and 7 bases at J, leaving 4 bases unmatched. The CDR3 is 14 residues long. The CDR3 bases are TGTGCCAGCAGCTTAAGGGGGCATGGCGGGGAGCTGTTTTTT. Translation: CASSLRGHGGELFF.

This clone occurred once. The chain is built from TRBV19 and TRBJ1-1, with 7 bases lining up with TRBD1. The CDR3 loop spans 17 amino acids. Germline CDR1 LNHDA, CDR2 SQIVND (reference sequence). The V segment lost 4 bases and the J segment 0 bases; nucleotides outside the gene matches: 11. CDR3 DNA sequence: TGTGCCAGTAGTAGTGGACAGGTGTACTTCATGAACACTGAAGCTTTCTTT. Its translation: CASSSGQVYFMNTEAFF.

V is TRBV27 and J is TRBJ1-2; D call uncertain. The germline V gene encodes CDR1 MNHEY and CDR2 SMNVEV (reference sequence). With 8 bases removed from V and 10 bases from J, the gap between germline ends came to 17 bases. This CDR3 has 12 amino acids. CDR3 sequence reads: CASGRVAMAYTF. The CDR3 nucleotides read TGTGCCAGCGGCCGGGTCGCTATGGCCTACACCTTC.

The rearrangement uses TRBV6-6 and TRBJ1-3; 8 positions match TRBD1. This CDR3 region has 15 residues. Trimming cost V 5 bases and J 7 bases; bases outside gene matches: 10. The germline V gene encodes CDR1 MNHNY and CDR2 SVGAGI (reference sequence). CDR3 protein: CASSRLTGERNTIYF. The CDR3, as DNA: TGTGCCAGCAGTCGCCTGACAGGGGAGAGGAACACCATATATTTT.

The CDR3 spells CASSPPGTGSTDTQYF. CDR3 DNA: TGTGCCAGCTCACCACCCGGGACAGGAAGCACAGATACGCAGTATTTT. The V and J genes are TRBV18 and TRBJ2-3, with 8 nucleotides matching TRBD1. Per germline, CDR1 KGHSH and CDR2 LQKENI. Trimming took 0 bases from V and 0 from J; bases not matched to a gene: 2. This CDR3 comprises 16 residues.

V usage is TRBV10-3 and J usage is TRBJ2-1, with TRBD2 matching 11 bases. Trimming cost V 8 bases and J 12 bases; bases outside gene matches: 6. This CDR3 is built from 12 residues. The germline gives CDR1 ENHRY, CDR2 SYGVKD. The CDR3 nucleotides read TGTGCCATCGGACTAGCGGGCGAGGGGCAGTTCTTC. This gives the protein CAIGLAGEGQFF.

The chain couples TRBV11-3 to TRBJ1-6, with no clear D. The V end lost 0 bases, the J end lost 3 bases, and 0 bases lay between the germline ends. Per germline, CDR1 SGHNT and CDR2 YENEEA. The CDR3 is made up of 13 amino acids. CDR3 amino acids: CASSLDYNSPLHF. The CDR3 region has the DNA TGTGCCAGCAGCTTAGACTATAATTCACCCCTCCACTTT.

The rearrangement uses TRBV6-4 and TRBJ1-4; 9 bases are shared with TRBD1. V shed 7 bases, J shed 12 bases, and the junction held 12 bases outside the gene matches. There are 14 residues in the CDR3. Germline CDR1 MRHNA, CDR2 SNTAGT. The CDR3 loop reads CASNLDRGRYQLFF. The CDR3, as DNA: TGTGCCAGCAACCTGGACAGGGGCCGCTACCAACTGTTTTTT.

The rearrangement joins TRBV2 to TRBJ2-5; 11 bases match TRBD1. The CDR3 runs to 16 residues. The germline V gene encodes CDR1 SNHLY and CDR2 FYNNEI. The V gene end was trimmed by 6 bases and the J gene end by 5 bases; junction bases not matched to a gene: 11. CDR3 DNA sequence: TGTGCCAGCAGGAGGGGACAGGGGGAGGTCTTGGAGACCCAGTACTTC. It yields the protein CASRRGQGEVLETQYF.

The CDR3 region is CASIPGRGTTPLHF. The CDR3 DNA reads as TGTGCCAGCATCCCAGGACGGGGAACAACACCCCTCCACTTT. The rearrangement links TRBV6-1 to TRBJ1-6; D is uncertain. The germline gives CDR1 MNHNS, CDR2 SASEGT. Trimming cost V 7 bases and J 11 bases, with 18 bases left between them. The CDR3 runs 14 residues.